This passage covers 2 T cell receptor beta chains from one sample sequenced in a study of T cell responses to AZD1222 COVID-19 vaccine. Generated by immunoSEQ multiplex PCR, the TCRdb table keeps only in-frame clones and is missing some. The sample yields fewer than 200,000 clones, around 90% seen once. The source material was peripheral blood, sampled 28 days after the second dose of the MenACWY control vaccine. The receptors stem from an adult who received the MenACWY meningococcal vaccine as a control.

The V gene is TRBV19, the J gene TRBJ1-2; D not certain. There are 15 residues in the CDR3. Germline V gives CDR1 LNHDA, CDR2 SQIVND (reference sequence). Trimming pared 7 bases from V and 0 bases from J, leaving 15 bases between. CDR3 sequence: CASMRLNGANYGYTF. The CDR3 bases are TGTGCCAGTATGAGACTGAATGGGGCTAACTATGGCTACACCTTC.

This chain joins TRBV11-2 and TRBJ2-4, with TRBD1 matching over 8 bases. The CDR3 is 16 residues long. The J segment lost 0 bases and the V segment lost 4 bases, leaving 5 bases of the junction unmatched. Germline V CDR1 and CDR2: SGHAT, FQNNGV. The CDR3 loop is CASSSQGAGAKNIQYF. DNA of the CDR3: TGTGCCAGCAGCTCCCAGGGGGCTGGAGCCAAAAACATTCAGTACTTC. The full variable domain, with the rest looked up from reference TRBV11-2 and TRBJ2-4, is EAGVAQSPRYKIIEKRQSVAFWCNPISGHATLYWYQQILGQGPKLLIQFQNNGVVDDSQLPKDRFSAERLKGVDSTLKIQPAKLEDSAVYLCASSSQGAGAKNIQYFGAGTRLSVL.